The T cell receptor (beta chain) described here comes from a study of T cell repertoires and HLA-DP antigens. The overall study: Transduced HeLa cells presented HLA-DP to CD4+ T cells.

The PCR primers covered 54 TRBV and 13 TRBJ segments. The table came from immunoSEQ multiplex PCR; TCRdb's copy has only in-frame clones and leaves some out. The sample includes approximately 100,000 clones, 86% of them seen just once. Remarks on this clone: As yet, its antigen is unknown. A junction end diverges from the germline sequence, so it may reflect a read error.

CD4+ T cells, purified by negative selection, averaged roughly 98% purity. General study results and limits: No separate analysis of naive versus memory CD4+ cells was done.

CDR1 is MNHEY, CDR2 SVGAGI, per germline. The CDR3 length is 11 residues. The receptor was isolated from a man aged 50 or older in good health and CMV-seronegative. The chain carries TRBV6-5 and TRBJ2-7; D is unresolved. What was sequenced was CD4+ T cells from PBMCs. The DNA for the CDR3 is TGTGCCACCAGTAATCCCTACGAGCAGTACTTC. It encodes CATSNPYEQYF.